These 30 T cell receptor beta chains originate from one sample sequenced in a study of control samples from healthy donors and cancer patients. Only in-frame clones appear in the TCRdb table, and some are missing; sequencing was by immunoSEQ multiplex PCR. The profile covers about 150,000 clones, with about 91% appearing a single time and roughly 1.7% taken by the ten largest. Sequencing input: blood. Receptors were obtained from a man between 18 and 35 years old in good health.

V is TRBV7-2 and J is TRBJ1-6; 8 nucleotides match TRBD1. In germline, CDR1 is SGHTA, CDR2 FQGNSA. The CDR3 runs 15 residues. With 5 bases clipped from V and 8 bases from J, the junction kept 8 bases outside the gene matches. The CDR3 DNA sequence: TGTGCCAGCAGCGCGGTGGACAGGGATGATTCACCCCTCCACTTT. Its protein product is CASSAVDRDDSPLHF.

V and J are TRBV20-1 and TRBJ2-1; D gene unclear. Germline V gives CDR1 DFQATT, CDR2 SNEGSKA (reference sequence). Between the trimmed V and J ends, which lost 3 bases and 5 bases, there was a span of 2 bases. CDR3 length: 10 amino acids. The CDR3, as DNA: TGCAGTGCTAGTCACAATGAGCAGTTCTTC. Translated, it gives CSASHNEQFF.

The V call is TRBV23-1, the J call TRBJ1-2, with 8 nucleotides matching TRBD1. TRBV23-1 is recorded as an ORF, its role being uncertain. V lost 3 bases, J lost 4 bases, and 19 bases stayed unmatched. The CDR3 sequence is 19 residues long. CDR3 sequence: CASSHHTTGAKRFVYGYTF. Here the CDR3 DNA reads TGCGCCAGCAGTCACCACACGACAGGGGCCAAAAGGTTTGTCTATGGCTACACCTTC.

This chain uses TRBV4-3 with TRBJ1-4, with TRBD1 as a possible D gene (6 bases). The CDR3 consists of 14 residues. With 1 base removed from V and 6 bases from J, the gap between germline ends came to 9 bases. Germline CDR1 reads LGHNA; CDR2 reads YSLEER. DNA for the CDR3: TGCGCCAGCAGCCAAGGGGGGCGGGATGAAAAACTGTTTTTT. Translating it yields CASSQGGRDEKLFF.

The V gene is TRBV9, the J gene TRBJ2-3, with TRBD1 matching 8 bases. V dropped 4 bases and J dropped 1; count of bases not matched to a gene: 5. The CDR3 is made up of 15 amino acids. Germline CDR1 reads SGDLS; CDR2 reads YYNGEE. The chain's CDR3 is CASSIQGAGTDTQYF. In nucleotides, the CDR3 is TGTGCCAGCAGCATCCAGGGGGCGGGCACAGATACGCAGTATTTT.

This clone is a singleton in its sample. The chain uses TRBV3-1 (or the pseudogene TRBV3-2) and TRBJ1-4; D might be TRBD1 (5 bases). The germline gives CDR1 LGHDT, CDR2 YNNKEL (reference sequence). CDR3 length: 16 residues. V dropped 0 bases and J dropped 3 bases, with 11 bases sitting between them. The CDR3 here is CASSQDQGRANEKLFF. In nucleotides, the CDR3 is TGTGCCAGCAGCCAAGATCAAGGCAGGGCTAATGAAAAACTGTTTTTT.

The chain is built from TRBV6-5 and TRBJ1-5, with 8 bases that match TRBD1. The CDR3 runs to 14 residues. V lost 6 bases to trimming and J lost 6 bases; unmatched junction nucleotides: 7. The germline gives CDR1 MNHEY, CDR2 SVGAGI. CDR3 in amino acids: CASRTRTGSQPQHF. DNA of the CDR3: TGTGCCAGCAGAACGAGGACAGGGTCTCAGCCCCAGCATTTT.

The chain joins TRBV6-4 to TRBJ2-3; D unresolved. The CDR3 is made up of 16 amino acids. Germline CDR1 is MRHNA and CDR2 is SNTAGT. Trimming took 1 base from V and 0 from J, leaving 11 bases between them. The CDR3, as DNA: TGTGCCAGCAGTGACTACGCAGGTACGAGCACAGATACGCAGTATTTT. Amino acids: CASSDYAGTSTDTQYF.

The chain uses TRBV1 and TRBJ1-5. TRBV1 is tagged as a pseudogene. This CDR3 spans 18 amino acids. This chain's CDR3 is CTSSPGGLQALGNQPQHF. For the CDR3, the DNA is TGCACCAGCAGCCCCGGGGGGCTCCAGGCTTTGGGCAATCAGCCCCAGCATTTT.

The J gene is TRBJ1-1, the V gene TRBV5-5; 8 nucleotides match TRBD1. V shed 0 bases, J shed 0 bases, and the junction held 10 bases outside the gene matches. CDR3 size: 18 residues. CDR1 is SGHKS and CDR2 is YYEKEE in the germline V gene (reference sequence). The CDR3 bases are TGTGCCAGCAGCTTGGGCCCGACAGGGGCAGCGATGAACACTGAAGCTTTCTTT. Its protein product is CASSLGPTGAAMNTEAFF. Using reference TRBV5-5 and TRBJ1-1 for the parts outside the CDR3, the full variable domain is DAGVTQSPTHLIKTRGQQVTLRCSPISGHKSVSWYQQVLGQGPQFIFQYYEKEERGRGNFPDRFSARQFPNYSSELNVNALLLGDSALYLCASSLGPTGAAMNTEAFFGQGTRLTVV.

V gene TRBV7-9 combines with J gene TRBJ2-2; 9 bases match TRBD2. CDR1 and CDR2 from the germline V gene are SEHNR and FQNEAQ (reference sequence). The V and J ends lost 4 bases and 0 bases, in that order; junction bases with no gene match: 3. The CDR3 extends over 16 amino acids. This CDR3 reads CASSSLAGTNTGELFF. The DNA of the CDR3 is TGTGCCAGCAGCTCGCTAGCGGGGACGAACACCGGGGAGCTGTTTTTT.

The genes are TRBV4-1 and TRBJ1-5; a weak D match, TRBD1 (6 bases). In germline, CDR1 is MGHRA, CDR2 YSYEKL. This CDR3 contains 15 residues. Trimming stripped 4 bases from V and 4 bases from J, with 14 bases between. The CDR3 spells CASSRSDRSNQPQHF. The DNA of the CDR3 is TGCGCCAGCAGCCGCTCTGACAGGTCTAATCAGCCCCAGCATTTT.

The genes are TRBV30 and TRBJ2-3; D call uncertain. CDR1 is GTSNPN and CDR2 is SVGIG in the germline V gene (reference sequence). The CDR3 loop spans 12 amino acids. V was clipped by 2 bases and J by 6 bases, with 9 bases between them. CDR3 sequence reads: CAWSTPPDTQYF. The CDR3 nucleotides read TGTGCCTGGAGTACCCCCCCCGATACGCAGTATTTT.

This chain links TRBV5-4 with TRBJ1-2; TRBD1 might be the D (6 bases). V lost 1 base, J lost 4 bases, and 11 bases lay in between. Germline-derived CDR1 and CDR2 are SGHNT and YYREEE (reference sequence). CDR3 length: 14 amino acids. The CDR3 sequence is CASSLKAGAYGYTF. In nucleotides, the CDR3 is TGTGCCAGCAGCTTGAAGGCAGGGGCCTATGGCTACACCTTC. The full variable domain, completed using reference TRBV5-4 and TRBJ1-2, is ETGVTQSPTHLIKTRGQQVTLRCSSQSGHNTVSWYQQALGQGPQFIFQYYREEENGRGNFPPRFSGLQFPNYSSELNVNALELDDSALYLCASSLKAGAYGYTFGSGTRLTVV.

The CDR3 loop is CASSKPSGGIWPYNEQFF. The CDR3 DNA is TGTGCCAGCAGCAAACCCTCGGGGGGAATCTGGCCCTACAATGAGCAGTTCTTC. The chain couples TRBV21-1 to TRBJ2-1; the table's D gene call, TRBD2, was not cross checked with the DNA. TRBV21-1 is tagged as a pseudogene. This CDR3 has 18 residues.

The J gene is TRBJ2-1, the V gene TRBV4-3; TRBD2 matches 9 bases. The V and J ends lost 1 base and 3 bases, in that order; junction bases with no gene match: 1. Germline CDR1 and CDR2: LGHNA and YSLEER. The CDR3 loop spans 15 amino acids. The CDR3, as DNA: TGCGCCAGCAGCCAAGGTAGCGGGGGCTACAATGAGCAGTTCTTC. Translation gives CASSQGSGGYNEQFF.

The J gene is TRBJ1-2, the V gene TRBV30; TRBD1 agrees at 11 bases. Germline-derived CDR1 and CDR2 are GTSNPN and SVGIG (reference sequence). The CDR3 covers 14 residues. V trimming: 2 bases; J trimming: 7 bases; junction bases outside the gene matches: 6. CDR3 bases: TGTGCCTGGAGTCGGACAGGGGGCTCCTCTGGCTACACCTTC. Translation: CAWSRTGGSSGYTF.

The chain uses TRBV29-1 and TRBJ2-1; D call uncertain. V was trimmed by 4 bases and J by 7 bases, leaving 8 bases between them. The CDR3 totals 11 residues. The V gene's germline CDR1 is SQVTM and CDR2 ANQGSEA. CDR3: CSVAVLNEQFF. The CDR3 region has the DNA TGCAGCGTTGCAGTTCTGAATGAGCAGTTCTTC.

This sequence joins TRBV4-3 and TRBJ2-5, with a weak D call TRBD2 (6 bases). The germline V gene encodes CDR1 LGHNA and CDR2 YSLEER. V was clipped by 0 bases and J by 4 bases, with 12 bases between them. The CDR3 length is 15 residues. CDR3 bases: TGCGCCAGCAGCCAAGATCGGCGGGGAGGAGAGACCCAGTACTTC. As protein: CASSQDRRGGETQYF.

The chain links TRBV19 to TRBJ2-1; the D gene is possibly TRBD1 (6 bases). From germline, CDR1 is LNHDA and CDR2 SQIVND (reference sequence). CDR3 size: 16 residues. The V end was cut by 6 bases, the J end by 2 bases, with 17 bases between. CDR3 DNA sequence: TGTGCCAGTAGCGTCGGGGACATCCCTCCCTACAATGAGCAGTTCTTC. The encoded protein is CASSVGDIPPYNEQFF. Combining the CDR3 with reference TRBV19 and TRBJ2-1 gives the whole variable domain DGGITQSPKYLFRKEGQNVTLSCEQNLNHDAMYWYRQDPGQGLRLIYYSQIVNDFQKGDIAEGYSVSREKKESFPLTVTSAQKNPTAFYLCASSVGDIPPYNEQFFGPGTRLTVL.

The DNA for the CDR3 is TGTGCCAGCAGGACCCAGGGTAACACTGAAGCTTTCTTT. Its translation: CASRTQGNTEAFF. V gene TRBV6-5 combines with J gene TRBJ1-1, with D possibly TRBD1 on 5 matching bases. Germline loops: CDR1 MNHEY, CDR2 SVGAGI. V shed 6 bases and J shed 2 bases, with 10 bases lying between them. The CDR3 runs to 13 residues.

The chain is built from TRBV7-6 and TRBJ1-2, with 8 bases fitting TRBD1. The CDR3 extends over 16 amino acids. The V and J ends lost 1 base and 6 bases, in that order; junction bases with no gene match: 10. CDR1 and CDR2 (germline): SGHVS, FNYEAQ. The CDR3 spells CASSLGPTGVGDGYTF. As DNA, the CDR3 is TGTGCCAGCAGCTTAGGACCGACAGGGGTAGGGGATGGCTACACCTTC.

The chain combines TRBV10-3 with TRBJ2-2; 9 bases map to TRBD2. CDR3 size: 15 residues. The V gene end was trimmed by 10 bases and the J gene end by 3 bases; junction bases not matched to a gene: 9. Germline CDR1 and CDR2: ENHRY and SYGVKD. The CDR3 DNA follows: TGTGCCAGCGGAAATAGCGGGGGACACACCGGGGAGCTGTTTTTT. Protein: CASGNSGGHTGELFF.

Points on this clone: One junction end disagrees with the germline gene, perhaps due to a read error. The V call is TRBV6-5, the J call TRBJ2-1; D possibly matches TRBD1 or TRBD2 (5 bases each). The CDR3 covers 12 residues. Germline loops: CDR1 MNHEY, CDR2 SVGAGI. The CDR3 spells CASSLPGAVQIF. The CDR3 DNA sequence: TGTGCCAGCAGTCTCCCCGGGGCGGTGCAGATCTTC.

A remark on this clone: This same CDR3 is encoded by further DNA sequences in the sample. This chain uses TRBV7-3 with TRBJ2-3; 11 nucleotides agree with TRBD2. The V segment lost 0 bases and the J segment 5 bases; nucleotides outside the gene matches: 4. The V gene's germline CDR1 is SGHTA and CDR2 FQGTGA. The CDR3 runs 16 residues. CDR3 DNA sequence: TGTGCCAGCAGCTTAACTAGCGGGGGGGCCGGAGATACGCAGTATTTT. Translation: CASSLTSGGAGDTQYF.

The rearrangement uses TRBV27 and TRBJ2-3, with D uncertain. The CDR3 extends over 15 amino acids. Germline V gene sequence: CDR1 MNHEY, CDR2 SMNVEV (reference sequence). V lost 0 bases, J lost 3 bases, and 10 bases lay in between. Here the CDR3 DNA reads TGTGCCAGCAGTTTATCGATGGCCCAAACAGATACGCAGTATTTT. This gives the protein CASSLSMAQTDTQYF.

The chain is built from TRBV6-5 and TRBJ1-2; D is possibly TRBD1 (6 bases). Germline-derived CDR1 and CDR2 are MNHEY and SVGAGI. V was clipped by 0 bases and J by 6 bases, with 14 bases between them. CDR3 length equals 15 residues. CDR3 sequence: CASSYSNVGGNGYTF. In DNA form, the CDR3 reads TGTGCCAGCAGTTACTCGAATGTAGGGGGGAATGGCTACACCTTC.

The V gene is TRBV7-6, the J gene TRBJ2-7; maybe TRBD1 (6 bases). V was pared by 1 base and J by 5 bases, with 18 bases between. The germline V gene has CDR1 SGHVS and CDR2 FNYEAQ. The length of the CDR3 is 16 residues. The CDR3 here is CASSLGAGGGFNEQYF. The CDR3 nucleotides are TGTGCCAGCAGCTTAGGGGCTGGGGGCGGTTTCAACGAGCAGTACTTC.

The chain joins TRBV28 to TRBJ1-2, with TRBD1 identical over 7 bases. The length of the CDR3 is 15 residues. V was pared by 5 bases and J by 8 bases, with 14 bases of the junction left unmatched. Germline assignment: CDR1 MDHEN and CDR2 SYDVKM. The CDR3, as DNA: TGTGCCAGCAGTCAAGGGGGCGATTCTCGGACCGGCTACACCTTC. This translates into CASSQGGDSRTGYTF.

This clone has just one count. This chain joins TRBV5-1 and TRBJ2-7; D is tentatively TRBD1 or TRBD2 (5 bases each). CDR3 size: 13 residues. The germline V and J ends were trimmed by 7 bases and 6 bases, with 17 bases remaining between them. CDR1 is SGHRS and CDR2 is YFSETQ in the germline V gene. Here the CDR3 reads CASDLGHGGEQYF. CDR3 bases: TGCGCCAGCGACTTAGGCCATGGGGGCGAGCAGTACTTC.